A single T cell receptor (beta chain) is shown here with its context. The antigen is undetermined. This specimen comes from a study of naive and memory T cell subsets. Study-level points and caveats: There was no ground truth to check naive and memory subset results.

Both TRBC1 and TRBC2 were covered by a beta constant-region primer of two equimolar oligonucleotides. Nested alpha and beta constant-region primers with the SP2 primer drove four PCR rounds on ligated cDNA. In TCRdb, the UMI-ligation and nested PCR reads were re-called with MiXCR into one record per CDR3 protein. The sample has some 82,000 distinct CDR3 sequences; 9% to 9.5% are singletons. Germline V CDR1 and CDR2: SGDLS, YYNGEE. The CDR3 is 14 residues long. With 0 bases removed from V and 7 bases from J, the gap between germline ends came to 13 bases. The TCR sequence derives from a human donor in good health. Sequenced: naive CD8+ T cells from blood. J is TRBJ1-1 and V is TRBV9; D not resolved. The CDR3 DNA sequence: TGTGCCAGCAGCGTAGACGCCATAGACAATGAAGCTTTCTTT. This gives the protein CASSVDAIDNEAFF.